The rows below give T cell receptor beta chains drawn from one sample of a study of T cell repertoires in cytomegalovirus infection. MiXCR, run by TCRdb on the reads, gives a single entry per CDR3 protein. The sample shows roughly 640,000 distinct CDR3 sequences, roughly 24% of them seen only once. Sequencing used CD8+ T cells from PBMCs. Receptors were obtained from a human donor in good health (CMV status not recorded). Some clones in this sample may be carry-over from other donors' samples. The CDR3 runs from the conserved cysteine through the conserved F or W. The D gene is left open where the match is weak. Clone sizes are given selectively: once, few, many, or a class where the clone is expanded.

v_gene: TRBV10-3; abundance: .; d_gene: TRBD1; j_gene: TRBJ1-2; CDR3aa: CAISDTGGENGYTF; CDR3nt: TGTGCCATCAGTGACACAGGGGGCGAAAATGGCTACACCTTC
v_gene: TRBV7-9; abundance: .; d_gene: .; j_gene: TRBJ2-2; CDR3aa: CASSPRGSTGELFF; CDR3nt: TGTGCCAGCAGCCCCCGGGGCTCCACCGGGGAGCTGTTTTTT
v_gene: TRBV29-1; abundance: .; d_gene: .; j_gene: TRBJ1-2; CDR3aa: CSVPGRNGYTF; CDR3nt: TGCAGCGTTCCAGGAAGAAATGGCTACACCTTC
v_gene: TRBV19; abundance: few; d_gene: .; j_gene: TRBJ2-1; CDR3aa: CASSMGTGINEQFF; CDR3nt: TGTGCCAGTAGTATGGGAACAGGGATCAATGAGCAGTTCTTC
v_gene: TRBV20-1; abundance: few; d_gene: TRBD1; j_gene: TRBJ1-2; CDR3aa: CSARDGSRGAYGYTF; CDR3nt: TGCAGTGCTAGAGATGGGAGCAGGGGGGCCTATGGCTACACCTTC
v_gene: TRBV10-3; abundance: few; d_gene: TRBD1; j_gene: TRBJ2-7; CDR3aa: CAISGQGKSYEQYF; CDR3nt: TGTGCCATCAGCGGACAGGGGAAATCCTACGAGCAGTACTTC
v_gene: TRBV7-9; abundance: many; d_gene: TRBD1; j_gene: TRBJ1-5; CDR3aa: CASSSERQGLDQPQHF; CDR3nt: TGTGCCAGCAGCTCAGAGAGACAGGGCCTTGATCAGCCCCAGCATTTT
v_gene: TRBV27; abundance: few; d_gene: .; j_gene: TRBJ2-1; CDR3aa: CASSWSGNEQFF; CDR3nt: TGTGCCAGCAGTTGGAGCGGCAATGAGCAGTTCTTC
v_gene: TRBV19; abundance: .; d_gene: .; j_gene: TRBJ2-1; CDR3aa: CASSDSGPHDEQFF; CDR3nt: TGTGCCAGTAGTGACTCGGGACCACACGATGAGCAGTTCTTC
v_gene: TRBV10-1; abundance: few; d_gene: .; j_gene: TRBJ2-7; CDR3aa: CASSEVLGDEQYF; CDR3nt: TGCGCCAGCAGTGAAGTTTTAGGGGACGAGCAGTACTTC
v_gene: TRBV28; abundance: .; d_gene: .; j_gene: TRBJ1-5; CDR3aa: CASSWKGVGGQPQHF; CDR3nt: TGTGCCAGCAGCTGGAAGGGGGTTGGGGGTCAGCCCCAGCATTTT
v_gene: TRBV5-1; abundance: few; d_gene: .; j_gene: TRBJ1-1; CDR3aa: CASSLALGDTEAFF; CDR3nt: TGCGCCAGCAGCTTGGCCTTGGGGGACACTGAAGCTTTCTTT
v_gene: TRBV20-1; abundance: few; d_gene: .; j_gene: TRBJ2-3; CDR3aa: CSAFNSQGVTEETQYF; CDR3nt: TGCAGTGCTTTCAACTCACAGGGAGTAACAGAGGAAACGCAGTATTTT
v_gene: TRBV19; abundance: many; d_gene: .; j_gene: TRBJ2-1; CDR3aa: CASRPGAWDEQFF; CDR3nt: TGTGCCAGTAGACCGGGGGCTTGGGATGAGCAGTTCTTC
v_gene: TRBV10-3; abundance: few; d_gene: .; j_gene: TRBJ2-1; CDR3aa: CAISERLAAGPRGNEQFF; CDR3nt: TGTGCCATCAGTGAGAGGCTAGCCGCCGGGCCGAGAGGCAATGAGCAGTTCTTC
v_gene: TRBV7-8; abundance: many; d_gene: .; j_gene: TRBJ1-2; CDR3aa: CASSLSVGPNYGYTF; CDR3nt: TGTGCCAGCAGCTTATCGGTCGGTCCTAACTATGGCTACACCTTC
v_gene: TRBV6-2/TRBV6-3; abundance: few; d_gene: .; j_gene: TRBJ2-1; CDR3aa: CASSSSVGFTPNNEQFF; CDR3nt: TGTGCCAGCAGTTCTTCCGTCGGGTTCACCCCTAACAATGAGCAGTTCTTC
v_gene: TRBV7-6; abundance: few; d_gene: .; j_gene: TRBJ2-5; CDR3aa: CASSPIPGAETQYF; CDR3nt: TGTGCCAGCAGCCCGATACCGGGGGCTGAGACCCAGTACTTC
v_gene: TRBV4-1; abundance: .; d_gene: .; j_gene: TRBJ1-1; CDR3aa: CASSQGHYSNTEAFF; CDR3nt: TGCGCCAGCAGCCAAGGGCATTACAGCAACACTGAAGCTTTCTTT
v_gene: TRBV6-4; abundance: .; d_gene: .; j_gene: TRBJ2-2; CDR3aa: CASSDSSGELFF; CDR3nt: TGTGCCAGCAGTGACTCGAGCGGGGAGCTGTTTTTT